This T cell receptor (beta chain) stems from a study of T cells in tumors after PD-1 blockade. Background on the study: Patients had no prior checkpoint blockade, systemic immunosuppressants, or anti-cancer therapy within 4 weeks. Blood samples averaged about 120,000 templates (range about 23,000-260,000) and fewer than 45,000 unique clonotypes.

Tumor or blood genomic DNA was sequenced, with inputs of about 550 ng to 6,004 ng. Remarks on this clone: One end of the junction varies from germline; a read error may be responsible.

Data came from immunoSEQ multiplex PCR; TCRdb stores just in-frame clones and leaves some out. The sample contains around 50,000 clones, roughly 79% of which appear only once. The receptor comes from a human donor with basal cell carcinoma. The source was PBMCs, collected before anti-PD-1 treatment.

The chain's CDR3 is CATSDETGGNQPQHF. The CDR3 nucleotides are TGTGCCACCAGTGACGAGACAGGGGGCAATCAGCCCCAGCATTTT. The rearrangement links TRBV10-3 to TRBJ1-5, with 8 bases fitting TRBD1. CDR1 and CDR2 (germline): ENHRY, SYGVKD. CDR3 length equals 15 residues.